Sequencing of this T cell receptor beta chain was carried out in a study of siplizumab effects on memory and regulatory T cells. The study's findings and limits: It was not possible to assign a naive or memory phenotype to roughly 80-95% of proliferating CD4+ or CD8+ clones.

With respect to this clone: Its antigen remains unknown.

In germline, CDR1 is SNHLY, CDR2 FYNNEI. This CDR3 has 14 amino acids. J was trimmed by 5 bases and V by 6 bases; bases with no gene match: 7. The method was immunoSEQ multiplex PCR; TCRdb's version includes in-frame clones alone and lacks a portion of them. This sample carries 85,000 to 130,000 clones, about 93% of them seen once, and the ten largest clones take 0.6% to 0.7%. The sample taken for sequencing was Tregs sorted from blood. This TCR came from a human donor in good health. The chain combines TRBV2 with TRBJ2-5; TRBD1 agrees at 9 bases. The CDR3 loop is CASRSDRGWETQYF. CDR3 sequence (DNA): TGTGCCAGCAGATCGGACAGGGGCTGGGAGACCCAGTACTTC.